Listed here is a single TCR beta chain. What it binds is unknown. Other DNA sequences in this sample translate to the same CDR3. Sequencing was performed with immunoSEQ multiplex PCR; in TCRdb, only in-frame clones are kept and a portion is missing. The sample records roughly 260,000 clones, approximately 95% being singletons. The data were obtained in a study of T cell responses to AZD1222 COVID-19 vaccine. Study outcomes and limitations: Compared with day 0, the breadth and depth of the Spike-specific TCR repertoire rose significantly after two doses of AZD1222. The study sampled repertoires only after the peak T cell response. Spike regions recognized by vaccine-associated CD4 TCRs spanned the protein, led by 160-218 and 743-854.

The germline V gene encodes CDR1 LGHDT and CDR2 YNNKEL (reference sequence). V was trimmed by 1 base and J by 2 bases, leaving 13 bases between them. The CDR3 totals 16 residues. This chain links TRBV3-1 (or the pseudogene TRBV3-2) with TRBJ2-3; D is perhaps TRBD1 or TRBD2 (6 bases each). This TCR was sampled from an adult in good health. The sequencing used peripheral blood, collected on day 0 of AZD1222 vaccination. The CDR3 loop is CASSQVGGGLTDTQYF. The CDR3, as DNA: TGTGCCAGCAGCCAAGTGGGGGGCGGCCTCACAGATACGCAGTATTTT.